This is a list of T cell receptor beta chains from one sample in a study of early T cells in non-severe SARS-CoV-2 infection. TCRdb itself ran the 5' RACE reads through MiXCR, one entry per CDR3 protein. The sample has fewer than 40,000 distinct CDR3 sequences; less than 6.5% are singletons. Material for sequencing was whole blood. The receptors shown here come from an adult who was a healthcare worker with PCR-confirmed SARS-CoV-2 infection or an uninfected control (not recorded which). CDR3s leave out the opening cysteine and the closing phenylalanine or tryptophan. Rows may omit the clone size; those that give it use once, few, many or a size class.

CDR3 length	V gene	clone size	J gene	CDR3 protein
18	TRBV6-4	once	TRBJ2-1	ASSDSTGTSGGNSYNEQF
14	TRBV7-9	few	TRBJ2-3	ASSRLLAGDTDTQY
11	TRBV20-1	many	TRBJ2-7	SAFSGGEREQY
16	TRBV6-4	medium-sized	TRBJ2-1	ASSDSALDLAPYGEQF
12	TRBV29-1	many	TRBJ2-5	SVEDFIKQETQY
11	TRBV7-9	-	TRBJ2-7	ASSTPGGHEQY
13	TRBV3-1	-	TRBJ2-5	ASSRTPGSRETQY
15	TRBV6-6	many	TRBJ1-1	ASSSPGRGHRGTEAF
9	TRBV27	many	TRBJ2-1	ASSLSDEQF
12	TRBV6-1	many	TRBJ2-1	ASRLRGLNDEQF
14	TRBV11-2	-	TRBJ2-3	ASSLGGTRSTDTQY
12	TRBV7-3	many	TRBJ2-3	ASSLAVGLDTQY
11	TRBV4-2	many	TRBJ2-2	ASSPRGTGELF
14	TRBV6-2/TRBV6-3	-	TRBJ1-5	ASSYSGTGSNQPQH
14	TRBV7-6	many	TRBJ1-1	ASSLMTGGAHTEAF
16	TRBV15	many	TRBJ2-3	ATSTRRSTGGRADTQY
14	TRBV27	-	TRBJ2-2	ASSLRGQSRAGELF
11	TRBV2	few	TRBJ1-1	ARWGDMNTEAF
13	TRBV4-1	many	TRBJ2-6	ASSQGGSGANVLT
13	TRBV3-1	-	TRBJ2-7	ASSQGVSGTSEQY
14	TRBV4-3	many	TRBJ2-2	ASSYELAGAFGELF
14	TRBV7-6	many	TRBJ2-1	ASSETGTSGSNEQF
11	TRBV2	many	TRBJ2-7	ASSPPFSYEQY
16	TRBV24-1	few	TRBJ1-3	ATSDLQEGEYPGNTIY
12	TRBV16	few	TRBJ1-1	ASSQFSVNTEAF
13	TRBV19	-	TRBJ2-5	ASSSLQGKQETQY
14	TRBV11-2	many	TRBJ2-1	ASSLESVGPLNEQF
15	TRBV4-3	many	TRBJ2-1	ASSQRYSSGVGDEQF
11	TRBV19	few	TRBJ1-5	ATGQGVRQPQH
12	TRBV7-8	-	TRBJ2-7	ASSPSGSSYEQY
11	TRBV29-1	few	TRBJ2-7	SVRREDSYEQY
9	TRBV6-2/TRBV6-3	-	TRBJ2-7	ASSYLYEQY
13	TRBV11-1	many	TRBJ2-7	ASRVVGTGSHEQY
11	TRBV19	many	TRBJ1-5	ASSPGVRQPQH
15	TRBV6-4	few	TRBJ2-1	ASSESPVTSGYNEQF
10	TRBV20-1	few	TRBJ1-6	SARDGNSPLH
11	TRBV6-2/TRBV6-3	-	TRBJ2-7	ASSYRGDGEQY
16	TRBV11-2	-	TRBJ2-1	ASSLRRTSGSLWNEQF
11	TRBV7-8	many	TRBJ2-1	ASSFRAGSEQF
15	TRBV7-9	many	TRBJ1-1	ASSLATRRQMNTEAF
13	TRBV7-3	-	TRBJ2-5	ASSLTVGHQETQY
12	TRBV27	many	TRBJ2-7	ASRPGQGLYEQY
11	TRBV2	many	TRBJ2-7	ASRRTDYYEQY
11	TRBV3-1	few	TRBJ2-1	ASSRLLANEQF
13	TRBV12-3/TRBV12-4	-	TRBJ1-6	ASRLTGAPGLVLH
13	TRBV29-1	-	TRBJ1-3	SVQRGGTSGNTIY
12	TRBV7-8	many	TRBJ1-4	ASTTGSVNEKLF
14	TRBV9	many	TRBJ2-7	ASSPQMLAGHDEQY
15	TRBV7-9	many	TRBJ2-2	ASSSTPGTGADGELF